These 31 T cell receptor beta chains were all obtained from the same sample, sequenced in a study of PD-1 blockade in classical Hodgkin lymphoma. Brentuximab vedotin exposure varied among the patients, all of whom had relapsed after autologous stem cell transplantation. Magnetic negative selection served to purify CD4+ T cells out of PBMCs that had been thawed. The assay was immunoSEQ multiplex PCR, and TCRdb's table has in-frame clones only and misses some. The sample has fewer than 8,500 clones, around four fifths seen once. The sequencing here drew on CD4+ T cells from blood, taken at baseline. The receptors come from a human donor with classical Hodgkin lymphoma.

V is TRBV11-2 and J is TRBJ1-5, with a weak D call TRBD1 (6 bases). The germline V gene encodes CDR1 SGHAT and CDR2 FQNNGV. The CDR3 is 13 amino acids. V was pared by 8 bases and J by 5 bases, with 13 bases between. CDR3 protein: CASGRSGDQPQHF. CDR3 coding DNA: TGTGCCAGCGGGAGATCAGGGGATCAGCCCCAGCATTTT.

CDR3 loop: CASSLAWGEQETQYF. DNA of the CDR3: TGTGCCAGCAGCTTAGCATGGGGGGAACAAGAGACCCAGTACTTC. This chain uses TRBV7-6 with TRBJ2-5; D is perhaps TRBD2 (6 bases). Germline values: CDR1 SGHVS, CDR2 FNYEAQ. This CDR3 contains 15 residues. V was clipped by 0 bases and J by 2 bases, with 10 bases between them.

The chain has TRBV18 and TRBJ2-7; 10 bases align to TRBD1. The CDR3 contains 13 residues. V lost 4 bases to trimming and J lost 3 bases; unmatched junction nucleotides: 0. CDR1 is KGHSH, CDR2 LQKENI, per germline. The CDR3 sequence: CASSRTGGYEQYV. CDR3 nucleotides: TGTGCCAGCTCACGGACAGGGGGCTACGAGCAGTACGTC.

The chain uses TRBV25-1 and TRBJ2-1; D remains ambiguous. The CDR3 runs to 12 residues. Deletions cut 3 bases from V and 8 bases from J, with 8 bases between. Germline V gene lookup returns CDR1 MGHDK and CDR2 SYGVNS. CDR3 sequence (DNA): TGTGCCAGCAGTGATCCTAGGTATGAGCAGTTCTTC. Translation: CASSDPRYEQFF.

The chain links TRBV6-1 to TRBJ2-7, with D unclear. This CDR3 is 10 amino acids long. Looked up from germline, CDR1 is MNHNS and CDR2 is SASEGT. The V end was cut by 6 bases, the J end by 4 bases, with 4 bases between. CDR3 amino acids: CASSHYEQYF. CDR3 DNA sequence: TGTGCCAGCAGCCATTACGAGCAGTACTTC.

The gene calls are TRBV7-8 and TRBJ2-7, with unresolved D. Trimming stripped 5 bases from V and 8 bases from J, with 13 bases between. CDR3 length equals 12 residues. Germline V lookup: CDR1 SGHVS, CDR2 FQNEAQ. The CDR3 loop is CASSKDGGKQYV. The CDR3 DNA reads TGTGCCAGCAGCAAGGACGGTGGAAAGCAGTACGTC.

This chain links TRBV5-6 with TRBJ2-4; weak D call: TRBD1 (6 bases). Germline CDR1 reads SGHDT; CDR2 reads YYEEEE. V shed 1 base and J shed 0 bases, with 8 bases lying between them. The CDR3 loop spans 15 amino acids. The CDR3 DNA follows: TGTGCCAGCAGCTTGAGACAGGTAGCCAAAAACATTCAGTACTTC. It specifies CASSLRQVAKNIQYF.

Only one count was recorded for this clone. The V gene is TRBV5-6, the J gene TRBJ1-2; D perhaps matches TRBD1 (6 bases). CDR3 length: 15 residues. Germline values: CDR1 SGHDT, CDR2 YYEEEE. V was shortened by 0 bases and J by 1 base, with 10 bases between the two germline ends. CDR3 protein: CASSLAPGVNYGYTF. The CDR3 bases are TGTGCCAGCAGCTTGGCCCCAGGGGTTAACTATGGCTACACCTTC.

This chain connects TRBV4-3 to TRBJ1-2; D is possibly TRBD1 (5 bases). Deletions cut 4 bases from V and 1 base from J, with 10 bases between. Looked up from germline, CDR1 is LGHNA and CDR2 is YSLEER. This CDR3 contains 14 residues. CDR3 protein: CASSPGGYNYGYTF. In DNA, the CDR3 is TGCGCCAGCAGCCCGGGGGGTTATAACTATGGCTACACCTTC.

This chain connects TRBV28 to TRBJ1-5; 7 positions agree with TRBD1. From germline, CDR1 is MDHEN and CDR2 SYDVKM. V was clipped by 8 bases and J by 5 bases; unmatched bases: 6. The CDR3 runs to 13 residues. This CDR3 is CASLGQHHQPQHF. As DNA, the CDR3 is TGTGCCAGCCTGGGACAGCATCATCAGCCCCAGCATTTT. The whole variable domain, remainder taken from reference TRBV28 and TRBJ1-5, is DVKVTQSSRYLVKRTGEKVFLECVQDMDHENMFWYRQDPGLGLRLIYFSYDVKMKEKGDIPEGYSVSREKKERFSLILESASTNQTSMYLCASLGQHHQPQHFGDGTRLSIL.

The V call is TRBV6-5, the J call TRBJ1-1; 7 nucleotides match TRBD1. J lost 6 bases, V lost 8 bases, and 12 bases had no gene match. This CDR3 has 14 residues. CDR1 is MNHEY and CDR2 is SVGAGI in the germline V gene. CDR3 nucleotides: TGTGCCAGCGACCCGCTCAGGGGGTCCCCTGAAGCTTTCTTT. Residues: CASDPLRGSPEAFF.

The sample holds a few counts of this clone. In DNA form, the CDR3 reads TGTGCCAGTAGTATTCCAGGGGGCGCGTACACTGAAGCTTTCTTT. Amino acid sequence: CASSIPGGAYTEAFF. The rearrangement joins TRBV19 to TRBJ1-1, with TRBD1 matching 8 bases. Germline-derived CDR1 and CDR2 are LNHDA and SQIVND (reference sequence). V dropped 3 bases and J dropped 3; count of bases not matched to a gene: 6. The CDR3 runs to 15 residues. The full variable domain, its missing parts supplied by reference TRBV19 and TRBJ1-1, is DGGITQSPKYLFRKEGQNVTLSCEQNLNHDAMYWYRQDPGQGLRLIYYSQIVNDFQKGDIAEGYSVSREKKESFPLTVTSAQKNPTAFYLCASSIPGGAYTEAFFGQGTRLTVV.

This sequence joins TRBV28 and TRBJ1-2; possible D gene TRBD1, 5 bases. This CDR3 spans 14 amino acids. Trimming took off 8 bases at V and 1 base at J, with 14 bases between the two ends. Germline CDR1 reads MDHEN; CDR2 reads SYDVKM. This CDR3 reads CASFSSGLNYGYTF. Here the CDR3 DNA reads TGTGCCAGCTTCAGTTCGGGGCTTAACTATGGCTACACCTTC.

The chain recombines TRBV28 with TRBJ2-1; 7 bases map to TRBD2. CDR1 and CDR2 (germline): MDHEN, SYDVKM. The CDR3 is 13 residues long. Unmatched junction bases numbered 6, after V lost 7 bases and J lost 6 bases. CDR3 amino acids: CASNPGTINEQFF. The CDR3 nucleotides read TGTGCCAGCAACCCCGGGACTATCAATGAGCAGTTCTTC. Looking up the rest from reference TRBV28 and TRBJ2-1 gives the full variable domain: DVKVTQSSRYLVKRTGEKVFLECVQDMDHENMFWYRQDPGLGLRLIYFSYDVKMKEKGDIPEGYSVSREKKERFSLILESASTNQTSMYLCASNPGTINEQFFGPGTRLTVL.

This clone was seen only once. The chain links TRBV9 to TRBJ2-2; D might be TRBD1 (5 bases). Trimming removed 0 bases from V and 3 bases from J, with 15 bases in between. The CDR3 has 17 amino acids. Per the germline V gene, CDR1 is SGDLS and CDR2 is YYNGEE. The CDR3 reads CASSVGPARAYTGELFF. The CDR3 DNA reads as TGTGCCAGCAGCGTAGGTCCCGCCAGGGCCTACACCGGGGAGCTGTTTTTT.

This clone was seen only a few times. The chain joins TRBV6-5 to TRBJ1-6; D not certain. This CDR3 has 16 residues. Trimming stripped 4 bases from V and 1 base from J, with 11 bases between. Germline values: CDR1 MNHEY, CDR2 SVGAGI. The CDR3 loop is CASSSQIGSYNSPLHF. The DNA for the CDR3 is TGTGCCAGCAGTTCACAGATCGGGTCCTATAATTCACCCCTCCACTTT.

The chain combines TRBV10-1 with TRBJ2-7; perhaps TRBD1 as D (6 bases). The CDR3 contains 12 residues. Germline V gene data show CDR1 as WNHNN and CDR2 as SYGVQD (reference sequence). V shed 1 base and J shed 7 bases, with 8 bases lying between them. The CDR3 protein is CASSEFQGEQYF. For the CDR3, the DNA is TGCGCCAGCAGTGAGTTCCAGGGGGAGCAGTACTTC.

This clone occurred a few times. V gene TRBV7-2 combines with J gene TRBJ1-5; perhaps TRBD1 as D (6 bases). The V and J ends lost 5 bases and 7 bases respectively, with 12 bases between them. This CDR3 has 13 amino acids. Germline V gives CDR1 SGHTA, CDR2 FQGNSA. The CDR3 coding sequence is TGTGCCAGCAGCCGACAGGTCAAGCAGCCCCAGCATTTT. Translating it yields CASSRQVKQPQHF.

The chain uses TRBV19 and TRBJ1-5; D is unresolved. Trimming shortened V by 6 bases and J by 3 bases, and 9 bases separated the two germline ends. Germline lookup yields CDR1 LNHDA and CDR2 SQIVND (reference sequence). The CDR3 has 13 amino acids. CDR3 bases: TGTGCCAGTAGCGGAGAGATCAATCAGCCCCAGCATTTT. Translating gives CASSGEINQPQHF.

The V and J genes are TRBV5-1 and TRBJ1-3; TRBD1 matches 7 bases. CDR1 and CDR2 from the germline V gene are SGHRS and YFSETQ. There are 15 residues in the CDR3. Trimming at V came to 6 bases and at J to 0 bases, leaving 6 bases not matched to a gene. For the CDR3, the DNA is TGCGCCAGCACCCCGACAGGGATCTCTGGAAACACCATATATTTT. This encodes CASTPTGISGNTIYF.

For this clone: The same CDR3 can be traced to other DNA sequences in this sample. The V and J genes are TRBV10-3 and TRBJ2-3, with 9 bases identical to TRBD2. The J segment lost 5 bases and the V segment lost 4 bases, leaving 7 bases of the junction unmatched. Per germline, CDR1 ENHRY and CDR2 SYGVKD. The CDR3 is made up of 15 amino acids. The CDR3 coding sequence is TGTGCCATCAGTGCGGCGGGGGGGCACGGAGATACGCAGTATTTT. Translation gives CAISAAGGHGDTQYF.

The rearrangement joins TRBV4-1 to TRBJ2-3, with 15 bases lining up with TRBD2. The V gene's germline CDR1 is MGHRA and CDR2 YSYEKL. The J segment lost 2 bases and the V segment lost 4 bases, leaving 13 bases of the junction unmatched. The CDR3 spans 20 residues. This chain's CDR3 is CASSRGGSGTSGGLTDTQYF. The CDR3 DNA sequence: TGCGCCAGCAGCCGAGGTGGATCCGGGACTAGCGGGGGGCTCACAGATACGCAGTATTTT.

The chain uses TRBV5-6 and TRBJ2-1, with D possibly being TRBD2 (6 bases). The germline V and J ends were trimmed by 0 bases and 0 bases, with 10 bases remaining between them. The CDR3 covers 16 residues. Germline values: CDR1 SGHDT, CDR2 YYEEEE. The CDR3 protein is CASSLVAGSSYNEQFF. The CDR3 DNA reads TGTGCCAGCAGCTTGGTCGCGGGGAGCTCCTACAATGAGCAGTTCTTC.

V usage is TRBV19 and J usage is TRBJ1-2; D ambiguous. The CDR3 is 15 residues long. With 5 bases removed from V and 8 bases from J, the gap between germline ends came to 21 bases. CDR1 and CDR2 (germline): LNHDA, SQIVND (reference sequence). The chain's CDR3 is CASSFPFRRGSGYTF. The DNA of the CDR3 is TGTGCCAGTAGTTTCCCCTTCCGACGTGGCTCGGGCTACACCTTC.

The V gene is TRBV5-8, the J gene TRBJ2-3; 7 bases are a match to TRBD1. V shed 2 bases, J shed 1 base, and the junction held 4 bases outside the gene matches. From germline, CDR1 is SGHTS and CDR2 YDEGEE. The CDR3 spans 15 residues. CDR3 sequence reads: CASSFQGVGTDTQYF. The CDR3 DNA follows: TGTGCCAGCAGCTTCCAGGGGGTAGGCACAGATACGCAGTATTTT. The full variable domain, completed using reference TRBV5-8 and TRBJ2-3, is EAGVTQSPTHLIKTRGQQATLRCSPISGHTSVYWYQQALGLGLQFLLWYDEGEERNRGNFPPRFSGRQFPNYSSELNVNALELEDSALYLCASSFQGVGTDTQYFGPGTRLTVL.

A remark on this clone: At one end the junction does not follow the germline gene, possibly because of a read error. This chain uses TRBV28 with TRBJ1-6; 9 bases agree with TRBD1. The CDR3 contains 15 residues. Germline V gives CDR1 MDHEN, CDR2 SYDVKM. This CDR3 reads CASSHDLVKGQGLRF. CDR3 DNA: TGTGCCAGCAGTCACGATCTAGTTAAGGGACAGGGTCTTCGCTTT.

The chain combines TRBV30 with TRBJ1-3; D gene ambiguous. Germline V CDR1 and CDR2: GTSNPN, SVGIG (reference sequence). The CDR3 has 15 residues. Trimming left V 2 bases short and J 0 bases short, with 11 bases between. This CDR3 is CAWSPSLNSGNTIYF. CDR3 DNA: TGTGCCTGGAGTCCATCCCTTAACTCTGGAAACACCATATATTTT.

The chain joins TRBV5-8 to TRBJ1-5, with D maybe TRBD1 (5 bases). Trimming took 1 base from V and 5 from J, leaving 10 bases between them. CDR1 SGHTS and CDR2 YDEGEE come from the germline V gene. The CDR3 loop spans 14 amino acids. CDR3 sequence reads: CASSLRGGYQPQHF. The CDR3 DNA reads as TGTGCCAGCAGCTTGAGGGGCGGGTATCAGCCCCAGCATTTT.

V usage is TRBV30 and J usage is TRBJ2-3; perhaps D is TRBD1 or TRBD2 (5 bases each). The CDR3 extends over 14 amino acids. With 4 bases removed from V and 2 bases from J, the gap between germline ends came to 13 bases. Germline lookup yields CDR1 GTSNPN and CDR2 SVGIG (reference sequence). The CDR3: CAWNRDGPTDTQYF. CDR3 DNA sequence: TGTGCCTGGAACCGGGACGGCCCCACAGATACGCAGTATTTT.

The rearrangement links TRBV7-2 to TRBJ1-5; 10 bases fit TRBD1. Germline CDR1 SGHTA, CDR2 FQGNSA. The CDR3 extends over 18 amino acids. After removal of 4 bases from V and 1 base from J, the junction contained 10 bases not matched to a gene. The CDR3 loop reads CASSSGGTGAESNQPQHF. The CDR3 nucleotides are TGTGCCAGCAGCTCGGGCGGGACAGGGGCGGAAAGCAATCAGCCCCAGCATTTT.

The chain carries TRBV5-4 and TRBJ2-3; 7 nucleotides agree with TRBD2. The length of the CDR3 is 15 residues. Looked up from germline, CDR1 is SGHNT and CDR2 is YYREEE (reference sequence). V shed 0 bases and J 1 base; nucleotides not matched to a gene: 2. The chain's CDR3 is CASSLDRGGTDTQYF. The CDR3 nucleotides are TGTGCCAGCAGCTTGGATCGGGGGGGCACAGATACGCAGTATTTT.